One sample yielded the 21 T cell receptor beta chains listed below, sequenced in a study of blood T cell repertoires in COVID-19. The method was immunoSEQ multiplex PCR; TCRdb's version includes in-frame clones alone and lacks a portion of them. The data contain 100,000 to 150,000 clones, 77% of them seen just once; the ten biggest clones take up 7.9%. Sequenced sample: peripheral blood. The origin of the receptors is a human donor in a cohort sampled during active COVID-19.

CDR3 DNA: TGTGCCAGCAGCGCCTTCGGGTCCTACAATGAGCAGTTCTTC. Its translation: CASSAFGSYNEQFF. The rearrangement links TRBV5-6 to TRBJ2-1; D unclear. With 4 bases removed from V and 1 base from J, the gap between germline ends came to 9 bases. This CDR3 spans 14 amino acids. The germline CDR1 and CDR2 sequences are SGHDT and YYEEEE.

The CDR3 DNA sequence: TGTGCCAGCAGTTTAGAAGCGGGCTTCTCCTACGAGCAGTACTTC. Protein: CASSLEAGFSYEQYF. The chain combines TRBV27 with TRBJ2-7; D is possibly TRBD2 (6 bases). V lost 2 bases and J 0 bases, leaving 11 bases between the germline ends. The CDR3 spans 15 residues. Germline CDR1 is MNHEY and CDR2 is SMNVEV (reference sequence).

This clone was detected only a few times. CDR3 DNA sequence: TGTGCCAGCAGTTTAAAGGGGGCAGATGAGCAGTACTTC. Its protein product is CASSLKGADEQYF. The chain joins TRBV28 to TRBJ2-7; the match to TRBD1 covers 7 bases. The CDR3 loop spans 13 amino acids. Germline CDR1 reads MDHEN; CDR2 reads SYDVKM. V shed 2 bases and J 7 bases; nucleotides not matched to a gene: 5.

The CDR3 loop is CASLDLRGEQYF. The CDR3 nucleotides are TGTGCCAGTCTGGACTTACGGGGCGAGCAGTACTTC. This chain uses TRBV2 with TRBJ2-7, with D perhaps matching TRBD2 (5 bases). CDR1 SNHLY and CDR2 FYNNEI come from the germline V gene. V was clipped by 9 bases and J by 6 bases, with 15 bases between them. The CDR3 is 12 residues long.

The chain recombines TRBV2 with TRBJ1-6, with TRBD1 as a possible D gene (5 bases). V was shortened by 10 bases and J by 6 bases, with 22 bases between the two germline ends. The length of the CDR3 is 16 residues. CDR1 is SNHLY, CDR2 FYNNEI, per germline. CDR3: CATQRGTSITNSPLHF. CDR3 sequence (DNA): TGTGCCACCCAGAGAGGGACTTCAATTACTAATTCACCCCTCCACTTT. Drawing the rest from reference TRBV2 and TRBJ1-6, the complete variable domain is EPEVTQTPSHQVTQMGQEVILRCVPISNHLYFYWYRQILGQKVEFLVSFYNNEISEKSEIFDDQFSVERPDGSNFTLKIRSTKLEDSAMYFCATQRGTSITNSPLHFGNGTRLTVT.

The chain combines TRBV7-8 with TRBJ2-7; TRBD1 matches at 8 bases. This CDR3 is built from 15 residues. The V gene end was trimmed by 5 bases and the J gene end by 1 base; junction bases not matched to a gene: 7. In germline, CDR1 is SGHVS, CDR2 FQNEAQ. CDR3 nucleotide sequence: TGTGCCAGCAGCCTGTCGGGACAGGAATCCTACGAGCAGTACTTC. The encoded protein is CASSLSGQESYEQYF.

The gene calls are TRBV5-1 and TRBJ2-5; 15 positions match TRBD2. Trimming removed 0 bases from V and 3 bases from J; junction bases left unmatched: 9. This CDR3 has 19 residues. CDR1 and CDR2 from the germline V gene are SGHRS and YFSETQ. CDR3 coding DNA: TGCGCCAGCAGCTTGGGGACTAGCGGGAGGGCCGTTGTGGAAGAGACCCAGTACTTC. Translated, it gives CASSLGTSGRAVVEETQYF.

Points on this clone: Other nucleotide sequences in the sample specify the same CDR3. This chain links TRBV3-1 (or the pseudogene TRBV3-2) with TRBJ1-6; tentatively, D is TRBD1 (6 bases). Germline values: CDR1 LGHDT, CDR2 YNNKEL (reference sequence). The V end lost 4 bases, the J end lost 7 bases, and 11 bases lay between the germline ends. The CDR3 has 14 residues. As DNA, the CDR3 is TGTGCCAGCAGCCTACGACAGGAAAATTCACCCCTCCACTTT. The encoded protein is CASSLRQENSPLHF.

This clone was observed a few times. The rearrangement joins TRBV11-2 to TRBJ2-3; D uncertain. V lost 1 base, J lost 4 bases, and 12 bases lay in between. Looked up from germline, CDR1 is SGHAT and CDR2 is FQNNGV. The CDR3 spans 15 residues. CDR3 amino acids: CASSLGVGLADTQYF. CDR3 bases: TGTGCCAGCAGCTTAGGGGTCGGGTTGGCAGATACGCAGTATTTT.

The chain couples TRBV6-1 to TRBJ1-1, with a possible D match to TRBD1 (6 bases). This CDR3 region has 13 residues. Germline V gene sequence: CDR1 MNHNS, CDR2 SASEGT. V lost 2 bases and J 5 bases, leaving 9 bases between the germline ends. DNA of the CDR3: TGTGCCAGCAGTGAACAACAGGGAACTGAAGCTTTCTTT. Translated: CASSEQQGTEAFF.

The rearrangement joins TRBV6-5 to TRBJ2-7; D possibly corresponds to TRBD2 (5 bases). V lost 0 bases to trimming and J lost 6 bases, with 12 bases between them. Looked up from germline, CDR1 is MNHEY and CDR2 is SVGAGI. The CDR3 extends over 14 amino acids. This CDR3 is CASSYSLGASEQYF. As DNA, the CDR3 is TGTGCCAGCAGTTACTCGCTGGGAGCGTCCGAGCAGTACTTC.

The rearrangement joins TRBV5-4 to TRBJ2-7, with 9 nucleotides matching TRBD2. The CDR3 has 14 residues. Germline-derived CDR1 and CDR2 are SGHNT and YYREEE (reference sequence). The junction had 6 bases not matched to a gene; V was cut back by 2 bases and J by 6 bases. CDR3 bases: TGTGCCAGCAGCTTTAGCGGGAGCCCCCCCGAGCAGTACTTC. Amino acids: CASSFSGSPPEQYF.

The chain is built from TRBV6-6 and TRBJ1-5, with TRBD1 matching over 10 bases. This CDR3 has 16 residues. Germline lookup yields CDR1 MNHNY and CDR2 SVGAGI (reference sequence). The J segment lost 0 bases and the V segment lost 7 bases, leaving 6 bases of the junction unmatched. CDR3: CASTTRDRGSNQPQHF. Here the CDR3 DNA reads TGTGCCAGCACTACCAGGGACAGGGGTAGCAATCAGCCCCAGCATTTT.

The rearrangement joins TRBV5-1 to TRBJ1-1; no definite D call. The CDR3 consists of 12 residues. Between the trimmed V and J ends, which lost 3 bases and 5 bases, there was a span of 8 bases. Germline values: CDR1 SGHRS, CDR2 YFSETQ. CDR3 in amino acids: CASSSAGTEAFF. CDR3 in DNA: TGCGCCAGCAGCTCGGCCGGGACTGAAGCTTTCTTT.

J is TRBJ2-7 and V is TRBV28; TRBD1 might be the D (7 bases). The V end was cut by 5 bases, the J end by 1 base, with 18 bases between. The CDR3 spans 16 residues. CDR1 and CDR2 from the germline V gene are MDHEN and SYDVKM. CDR3 amino acids: CASSAGTAGGSYEQYF. The CDR3, as DNA: TGTGCCAGCAGTGCCGGGACAGCGGGTGGGTCCTACGAGCAGTACTTC.

V usage is TRBV5-1 and J usage is TRBJ2-7, with D unresolved. V was pared by 0 bases and J by 3 bases, with 7 bases between. Germline CDR1 reads SGHRS; CDR2 reads YFSETQ. This CDR3 has 13 residues. CDR3: CASSLAVRYEQYF. CDR3 sequence (DNA): TGCGCCAGCAGCTTGGCCGTCCGCTACGAGCAGTACTTC.

V usage is TRBV5-6 and J usage is TRBJ1-2; D call uncertain. The V and J ends lost 4 bases and 0 bases respectively, with 10 bases between them. CDR3 length equals 14 residues. In germline, CDR1 is SGHDT, CDR2 YYEEEE. The CDR3 sequence: CASSGGQPNYGYTF. The DNA for the CDR3 is TGTGCCAGCAGCGGCGGGCAACCTAACTATGGCTACACCTTC. The full variable domain, with the rest looked up from reference TRBV5-6 and TRBJ1-2, is DAGVTQSPTHLIKTRGQQVTLRCSPKSGHDTVSWYQQALGQGPQFIFQYYEEEERQRGNFPDRFSGHQFPNYSSELNVNALLLGDSALYLCASSGGQPNYGYTFGSGTRLTVV.

V gene TRBV11-3 combines with J gene TRBJ2-2; 7 nucleotides match TRBD2. Germline CDR1 and CDR2: SGHNT and YENEEA. The V and J ends lost 5 bases and 3 bases, in that order; junction bases with no gene match: 9. CDR3 length: 16 amino acids. The CDR3 DNA is TGTGCCAGCAGCCCCTCGGGACTAACTTACACCGGGGAGCTGTTTTTT. Residues: CASSPSGLTYTGELFF.

The V and J genes are TRBV5-6 and TRBJ2-1; a weak D match, TRBD2 (6 bases). This CDR3 is built from 14 residues. Germline lookup yields CDR1 SGHDT and CDR2 YYEEEE. V was clipped by 5 bases and J by 5 bases, with 14 bases between them. The CDR3 coding sequence is TGTGCCAGCAGATTCCGGGACTCAGACAATGAGCAGTTCTTC. Its protein is CASRFRDSDNEQFF.

The genes are TRBV5-6 and TRBJ2-7, with unresolved D. The length of the CDR3 is 11 residues. Germline lookup yields CDR1 SGHDT and CDR2 YYEEEE. Trimming took 5 bases from V and 1 from J, leaving 4 bases between them. CDR3 nucleotides: TGTGCCAGCAGTTCTTCCTACGAGCAGTACTTC. Amino acid sequence: CASSSSYEQYF.

The chain carries TRBV19 and TRBJ1-1; a weak D match, TRBD1 (5 bases). V dropped 4 bases and J dropped 4 bases, with 10 bases sitting between them. Germline V lookup: CDR1 LNHDA, CDR2 SQIVND (reference sequence). The CDR3 consists of 13 residues. In DNA form, the CDR3 reads TGTGCCAGTAGTACAGGGTTGGGCACTGAAGCTTTCTTT. Amino acids: CASSTGLGTEAFF.